Sequencing of this TCR beta chain was carried out in a study of technical replicates of blood from a handful of donors. This CDR3 comprises 15 residues. V lost 0 bases to trimming and J lost 7 bases, with 15 bases between them. Germline CDR1 reads LGHNA; CDR2 reads YSLEER. This clone was recorded only once. The table came from immunoSEQ multiplex PCR; TCRdb's copy has only in-frame clones and leaves some out. The table lists some 77,000 clones, roughly 96% of them singletons. This sequence originates from a human donor in good health. The sample taken for sequencing was T cells isolated from PBMCs. The V gene is TRBV4-3, the J gene TRBJ1-2, with unresolved D. In DNA form, the CDR3 reads TGCGCCAGCAGCCAAGATTGGGGAGGGAGGCTTGGCTACACCTTC. Encoded protein: CASSQDWGGRLGYTF.